This passage covers 21 T cell receptor beta chains from one sample sequenced in a study of T cells in Graves' hyperthyroidism and ophthalmopathy. Amplified TCR beta CDR3 regions derived from RNA transcripts. When the TCR CDR3 underwent first-round RT-PCR, the HTBI primer set was used. TCRdb passed the multiplex PCR reads through MiXCR, listing each CDR3 protein once. Of over 650,000 distinct CDR3 sequences detected, just under 45% appear once; the ten largest clones hold less than 9%. The sequencing input was peripheral blood or thyroid tissue (not recorded which). Source of these receptors: an adult man with Graves' disease, either hyperthyroidism or ophthalmopathy (not recorded which).

V usage is TRBV6-5 and J usage is TRBJ2-7; D not certain. V was shortened by 5 bases and J by 6 bases, with 11 bases between the two germline ends. This CDR3 has 12 amino acids. CDR1 and CDR2 (germline): MNHEY, SVGAGI. CDR3 loop: CASSMAWGEQYF. The CDR3 DNA follows: TGTGCCAGCAGTATGGCGTGGGGCGAGCAGTACTTC.

The genes are TRBV7-8 and TRBJ1-1; no clear D. V lost 5 bases and J lost 0, with 7 bases in between. The CDR3 sequence is 13 residues long. Germline CDR1 and CDR2: SGHVS and FQNEAQ. This chain's CDR3 is CASSPKMNTEAFF. The CDR3, as DNA: TGTGCCAGCAGCCCCAAAATGAACACTGAAGCTTTCTTT.

The chain links TRBV2 to TRBJ1-5, with a weak D call TRBD1 (6 bases). Trimming removed 2 bases at V and 2 bases at J, with 13 bases between. Germline values: CDR1 SNHLY, CDR2 FYNNEI. The CDR3 extends over 16 amino acids. The CDR3 nucleotides read TGTGCCAGCAGTGAACATTTGAGGGGGGGCAATCAGCCCCAGCATTTT. It specifies CASSEHLRGGNQPQHF.

The chain carries TRBV6-6 and TRBJ1-1; D is perhaps TRBD1 (5 bases). The CDR3 extends over 11 amino acids. In germline, CDR1 is MNHNY, CDR2 SVGAGI (reference sequence). Trimming removed 5 bases from V and 7 bases from J, with 8 bases in between. Here the CDR3 DNA reads TGTGCCAGCAGTAGACAGCTTGAAGCTTTCTTT. Amino acid sequence: CASSRQLEAFF.

V and J are TRBV28 and TRBJ1-5; the match to TRBD1 covers 9 bases. Germline CDR1 MDHEN, CDR2 SYDVKM. Trimming at V came to 2 bases and at J to 12 bases, leaving 2 bases not matched to a gene. The CDR3 sequence is 12 residues long. In nucleotides, the CDR3 is TGTGCCAGCAGTTTAGGGGGACAGGGCCAGCATTTT. Translation: CASSLGGQGQHF.

At least ten counts were recorded for this clonotype. J is TRBJ1-2 and V is TRBV29-1; D is perhaps TRBD1 (6 bases). The germline V gene has CDR1 SQVTM and CDR2 ANQGSEA. Trimming cost V 5 bases and J 3 bases, with 10 bases left between them. The CDR3 loop spans 12 amino acids. The CDR3 DNA sequence: TGCAGCGTTCGGACAGCAGACTATGGCTACACCTTC. Translating it yields CSVRTADYGYTF.

This chain connects TRBV29-1 to TRBJ2-7; 7 bases agree with TRBD2. V lost 0 bases to trimming and J lost 0 bases; unmatched junction nucleotides: 17. The CDR3 has 19 residues. Germline assignment: CDR1 SQVTM and CDR2 ANQGSEA. CDR3 in amino acids: CSVEEPSGGVGTVSYEQYF. The CDR3 coding sequence is TGCAGCGTTGAAGAACCTAGCGGAGGGGTCGGGACTGTCTCCTACGAGCAGTACTTC.

CDR3 DNA: TGTGCCAGCAGCCCCGGGACTAGCGCGGAGACCCAGCATTTT. Translated, it gives CASSPGTSAETQHF. The chain joins TRBV6-1 to TRBJ1-5; perhaps TRBD1 as D (5 bases). The CDR3 sequence is 14 residues long. V dropped 6 bases and J dropped 11 bases, with 20 bases sitting between them. Germline V CDR1 and CDR2: MNHNS, SASEGT.

The V call is TRBV29-1, the J call TRBJ1-6, with TRBD1 matching 8 bases. With 3 bases clipped from V and 7 bases from J, the junction kept 2 bases outside the gene matches. CDR1 is SQVTM, CDR2 ANQGSEA, per germline. CDR3 length equals 13 residues. This chain's CDR3 is CSVETGDNSPLHF. The CDR3 DNA is TGCAGCGTTGAGACAGGGGACAATTCACCCCTCCACTTT.

The chain has TRBV12-3 or TRBV12-4 and TRBJ2-7; the match to TRBD2 covers 8 bases. CDR3 length equals 15 residues. J lost 9 bases, V lost 2 bases, and 12 bases had no gene match. The CDR3 is CASSLRPGGGGGQYF. The CDR3 nucleotides are TGTGCCAGCAGTTTACGCCCGGGGGGGGGCGGCGGGCAGTACTTC.

The chain couples TRBV7-9 to TRBJ2-7; TRBD2 aligns across 9 bases. After removal of 5 bases from V and 5 bases from J, the junction contained 7 bases not matched to a gene. CDR3 length: 14 residues. Looked up from germline, CDR1 is SEHNR and CDR2 is FQNEAQ (reference sequence). CDR3 sequence: CASSAGTSTHEQYF. In DNA, the CDR3 is TGTGCCAGCAGCGCCGGGACTAGCACGCACGAGCAGTACTTC.

The chain couples TRBV12-3 or TRBV12-4 to TRBJ1-1; 7 bases agree with TRBD1. Losses at the gene ends were 5 bases for V and 5 bases for J; bases not matched to a gene: 11. The CDR3 runs to 15 residues. CDR3 protein: CASSIPSTGNTEAFF. DNA for the CDR3: TGTGCCAGCAGTATACCGTCGACAGGGAATACTGAAGCTTTCTTT.

V is TRBV19 and J is TRBJ1-1, with a tentative D call TRBD1 (6 bases). The germline V and J ends were trimmed by 3 bases and 5 bases, with 13 bases remaining between them. CDR1 LNHDA and CDR2 SQIVND come from the germline V gene (reference sequence). The CDR3 length is 14 residues. For the CDR3, the DNA is TGTGCCAGTAGTATTTTCACAGGGCGGACTGAAGCTTTCTTT. Encoded protein: CASSIFTGRTEAFF.

This clonotype was detected a few times. With a much larger clone just one base away, this may be a read error. The chain recombines TRBV19 with TRBJ1-5; D remains unclear. From germline, CDR1 is LNHDA and CDR2 SQIVND (reference sequence). The CDR3 sequence is 11 residues long. This CDR3 is CTSSMNQPQHF. As DNA, the CDR3 is TGTACCAGTAGTATGAATCAGCCCCAGCATTTT.

This clonotype has a handful of counts. The CDR3 region is CASSQVQNYGYTF. CDR3 nucleotides: TGTGCCAGCAGCCAAGTACAGAACTATGGCTACACCTTC. The genes are TRBV7-2 and TRBJ1-2, with no clear D. The V and J ends lost 5 bases and 2 bases respectively, with 9 bases between them. CDR1 SGHTA and CDR2 FQGNSA come from the germline V gene. The CDR3 consists of 13 residues.

The chain employs TRBV2 and TRBJ2-5; possibly TRBD1 for D (6 bases). V was pared by 6 bases and J by 2 bases, with 16 bases between. CDR3 length equals 15 residues. CDR1 is SNHLY and CDR2 is FYNNEI in the germline V gene. The CDR3 nucleotides read TGTGCCAGCAGCTTAGGACAGCAACGACAAGAGACCCAGTACTTC. Amino acid sequence: CASSLGQQRQETQYF.

This clonotype was recorded many times. This sequence joins TRBV7-9 and TRBJ1-1; D unresolved. This CDR3 is 12 amino acids long. V gave up 2 bases and J gave up 10 bases, with 11 bases separating them. Germline V gene data show CDR1 as SEHNR and CDR2 as FQNEAQ (reference sequence). CDR3 nucleotides: TGTGCCAGCAGCTTATGGGCGGCAGGAGCTTTCTTT. It is translated as CASSLWAAGAFF.

This clonotype was observed at least ten times. One junction end disagrees with the germline gene, perhaps due to a read error. CDR3 sequence reads: CASSRSSREIQETQYF. The CDR3 DNA reads TGTGCTAGCAGTCGGTCTAGCCGTGAGATCCAAGAGACCCAGTACTTC. This chain links TRBV7-7 with TRBJ2-5, with D tentatively TRBD2 (5 bases). Germline CDR1 is SSHAT and CDR2 is FNYEAQ (reference sequence). This CDR3 has 16 amino acids.

The gene calls are TRBV14 and TRBJ1-4; 7 bases agree with TRBD1. This CDR3 has 14 amino acids. V trimming: 7 bases; J trimming: 4 bases; junction bases outside the gene matches: 6. The germline CDR1 and CDR2 sequences are SGHDN and FVKESK. CDR3 coding DNA: TGTGCCAGCACGGTGAACAGGGGTAATGAAAAACTGTTTTTT. Translated: CASTVNRGNEKLFF.

V gene TRBV29-1 combines with J gene TRBJ1-4; D may be TRBD1 (5 bases). This CDR3 region has 13 residues. In germline, CDR1 is SQVTM, CDR2 ANQGSEA. V lost 8 bases to trimming and J lost 2 bases, with 12 bases between them. CDR3 in amino acids: CSITGGTNEKLFF. CDR3 DNA: TGCAGCATTACAGGAGGCACTAATGAAAAACTGTTTTTT.

This clonotype has ten or more counts. DNA of the CDR3: TGTGCCAGCAGTGAAAGGCAGGGCGACTATGGCTACACCTTC. This encodes CASSERQGDYGYTF. The chain combines TRBV6-1 with TRBJ1-2, with TRBD1 as a possible D gene (5 bases). CDR1 and CDR2 (germline): MNHNS, SASEGT. The CDR3 consists of 14 residues. V lost 2 bases, J lost 3 bases, and 10 bases lay in between.